This TCR beta chain was profiled in a study of monozygotic twins with inflammatory bowel disease. General study points: IBD patients had lower TCRbeta diversity (inverse Simpson) than healthy co-twins. Especially with disease activity, IBD patients had fewer clonotypes in common with others than healthy twins did. The authors note that differing immunosuppressive treatments may have added variability to patient repertoires.

TCRdb reprocessed the 5' RACE reads, with one entry per CDR3 protein and no DNA. Here the sample table reports some 150,000 distinct CDR3 sequences. Concerning this clonotype itself: Its antigen is undetermined.

The origin of this receptor is a human donor with ulcerative colitis or Crohn's disease, or a healthy co-twin of an affected twin (not recorded which). The source material was blood.

CDR3 protein: CASSPMLEPGVGEQYF. The J gene is TRBJ2-7, the V gene TRBV5-4; without DNA, the TCRdb call of TRBD2 cannot be checked. Per the germline V gene, CDR1 is SGHNT and CDR2 is YYREEE (reference sequence). This CDR3 spans 16 amino acids.